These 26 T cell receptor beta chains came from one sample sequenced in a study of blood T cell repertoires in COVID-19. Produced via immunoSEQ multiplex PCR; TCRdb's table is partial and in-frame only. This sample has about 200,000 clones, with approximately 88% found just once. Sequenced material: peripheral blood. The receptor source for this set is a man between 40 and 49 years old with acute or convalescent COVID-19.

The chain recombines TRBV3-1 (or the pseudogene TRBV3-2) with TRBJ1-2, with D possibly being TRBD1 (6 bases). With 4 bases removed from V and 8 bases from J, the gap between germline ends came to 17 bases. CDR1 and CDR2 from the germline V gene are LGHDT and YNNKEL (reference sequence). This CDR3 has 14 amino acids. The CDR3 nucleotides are TGTGCCAGCAGCCGGGATCCCCGGCAGGGGGGCTACACCTTC. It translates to CASSRDPRQGGYTF.

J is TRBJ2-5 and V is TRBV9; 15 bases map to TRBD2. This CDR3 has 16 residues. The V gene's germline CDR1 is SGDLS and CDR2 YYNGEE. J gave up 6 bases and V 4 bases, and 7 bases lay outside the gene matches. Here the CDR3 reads CASSMGLAGGEKTQYF. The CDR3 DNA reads TGTGCCAGCAGCATGGGACTAGCGGGAGGAGAAAAGACCCAGTACTTC.

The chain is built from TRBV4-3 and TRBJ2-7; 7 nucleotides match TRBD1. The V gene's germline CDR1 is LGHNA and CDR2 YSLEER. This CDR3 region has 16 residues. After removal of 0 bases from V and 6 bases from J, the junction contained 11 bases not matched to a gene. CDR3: CASSQDTIQGIVEQYF. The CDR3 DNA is TGCGCCAGCAGCCAAGATACAATACAGGGGATTGTCGAGCAGTACTTC.

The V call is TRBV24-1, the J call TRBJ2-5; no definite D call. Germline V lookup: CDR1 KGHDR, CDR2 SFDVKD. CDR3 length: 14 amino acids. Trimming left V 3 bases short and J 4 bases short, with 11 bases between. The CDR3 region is CATSDPRGAETQYF. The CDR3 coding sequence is TGTGCCACCAGTGATCCCCGAGGCGCAGAGACCCAGTACTTC.

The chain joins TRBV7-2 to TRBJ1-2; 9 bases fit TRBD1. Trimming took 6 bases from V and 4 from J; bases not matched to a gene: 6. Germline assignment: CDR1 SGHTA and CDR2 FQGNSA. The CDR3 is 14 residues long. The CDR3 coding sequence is TGTGCCAGCAGACATAGACAGGGGGGCTATGGCTACACCTTC. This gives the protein CASRHRQGGYGYTF.

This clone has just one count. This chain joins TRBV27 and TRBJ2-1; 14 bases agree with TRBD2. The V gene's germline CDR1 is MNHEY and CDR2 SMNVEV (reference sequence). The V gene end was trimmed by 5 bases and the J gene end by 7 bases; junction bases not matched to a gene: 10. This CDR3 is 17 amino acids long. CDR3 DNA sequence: TGTGCCAGCAGTCCACGGACTAGCGGGAGGATCCCTAATGAGCAGTTCTTC. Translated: CASSPRTSGRIPNEQFF.

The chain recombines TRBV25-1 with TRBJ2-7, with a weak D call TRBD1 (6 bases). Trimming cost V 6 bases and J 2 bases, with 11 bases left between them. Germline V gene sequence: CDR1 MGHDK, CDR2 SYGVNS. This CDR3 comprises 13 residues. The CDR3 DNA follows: TGTGCCAGCAGCCGGGACAATGCCTACGAGCAGTACTTC. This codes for CASSRDNAYEQYF.

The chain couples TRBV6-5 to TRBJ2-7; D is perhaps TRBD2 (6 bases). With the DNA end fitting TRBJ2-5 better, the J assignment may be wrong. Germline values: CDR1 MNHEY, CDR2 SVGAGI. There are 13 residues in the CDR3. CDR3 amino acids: CASSREYQETQYF. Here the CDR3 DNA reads TGTGCCAGCAGTCGGGAGTACCAAGAGACCCAGTACTTC.

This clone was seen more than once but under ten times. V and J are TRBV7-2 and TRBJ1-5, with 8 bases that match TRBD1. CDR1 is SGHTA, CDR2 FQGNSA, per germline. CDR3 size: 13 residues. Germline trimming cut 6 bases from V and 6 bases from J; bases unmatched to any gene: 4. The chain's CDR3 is CASSGQGGQPQHF. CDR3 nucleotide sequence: TGTGCCAGCAGTGGACAGGGAGGTCAGCCCCAGCATTTT.

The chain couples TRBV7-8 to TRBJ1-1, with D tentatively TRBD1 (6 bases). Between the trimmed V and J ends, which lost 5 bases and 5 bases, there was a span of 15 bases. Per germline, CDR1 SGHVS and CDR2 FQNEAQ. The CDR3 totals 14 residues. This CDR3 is CASSPRPQGTEAFF. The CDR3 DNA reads TGTGCCAGCAGCCCTCGTCCCCAGGGGACTGAAGCTTTCTTT.

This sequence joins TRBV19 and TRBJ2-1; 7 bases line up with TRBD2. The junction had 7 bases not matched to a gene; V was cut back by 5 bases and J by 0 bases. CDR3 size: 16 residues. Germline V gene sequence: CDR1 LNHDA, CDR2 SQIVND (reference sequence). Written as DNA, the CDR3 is TGTGCCAGTAGTGGGGGACTATCTAGCTCCTACAATGAGCAGTTCTTC. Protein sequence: CASSGGLSSSYNEQFF.

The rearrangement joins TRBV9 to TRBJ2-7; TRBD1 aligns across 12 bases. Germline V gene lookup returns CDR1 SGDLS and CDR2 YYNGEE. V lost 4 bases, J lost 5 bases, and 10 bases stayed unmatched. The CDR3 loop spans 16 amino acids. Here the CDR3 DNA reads TGTGCCAGCAGCCCTAAGGGACAGGGGGCGTTTAACGAGCAGTACTTC. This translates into CASSPKGQGAFNEQYF. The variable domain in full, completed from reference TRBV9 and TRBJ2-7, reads DSGVTQTPKHLITATGQRVTLRCSPRSGDLSVYWYQQSLDQGLQFLIQYYNGEERAKGNILERFSAQQFPDLHSELNLSSLELGDSALYFCASSPKGQGAFNEQYFGPGTRLTVT.

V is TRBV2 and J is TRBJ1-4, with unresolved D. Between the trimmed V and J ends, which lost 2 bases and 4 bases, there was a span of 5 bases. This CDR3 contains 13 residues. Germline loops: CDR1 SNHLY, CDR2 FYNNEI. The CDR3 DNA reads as TGTGCCAGCAGTGAAAGCCGTAATGAAAAACTGTTTTTT. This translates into CASSESRNEKLFF. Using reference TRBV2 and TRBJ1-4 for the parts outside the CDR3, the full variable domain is EPEVTQTPSHQVTQMGQEVILRCVPISNHLYFYWYRQILGQKVEFLVSFYNNEISEKSEIFDDQFSVERPDGSNFTLKIRSTKLEDSAMYFCASSESRNEKLFFGSGTQLSVL.

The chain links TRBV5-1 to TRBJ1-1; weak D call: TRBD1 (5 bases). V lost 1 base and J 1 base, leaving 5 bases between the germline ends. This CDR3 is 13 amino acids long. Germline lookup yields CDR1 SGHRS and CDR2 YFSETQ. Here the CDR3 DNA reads TGCGCCAGCAGCTTGACAGGGAACACTGAAGCTTTCTTT. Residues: CASSLTGNTEAFF. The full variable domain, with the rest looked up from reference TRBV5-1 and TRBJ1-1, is KAGVTQTPRYLIKTRGQQVTLSCSPISGHRSVSWYQQTPGQGLQFLFEYFSETQRNKGNFPGRFSGRQFSNSRSEMNVSTLELGDSALYLCASSLTGNTEAFFGQGTRLTVV.

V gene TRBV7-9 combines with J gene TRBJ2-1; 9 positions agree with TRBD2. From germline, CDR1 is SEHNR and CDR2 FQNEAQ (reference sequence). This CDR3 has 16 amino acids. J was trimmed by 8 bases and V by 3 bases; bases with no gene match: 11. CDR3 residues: CASSFGAGTSSDEQFF. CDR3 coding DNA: TGTGCCAGCAGCTTTGGGGCCGGGACTAGCTCCGATGAGCAGTTCTTC.

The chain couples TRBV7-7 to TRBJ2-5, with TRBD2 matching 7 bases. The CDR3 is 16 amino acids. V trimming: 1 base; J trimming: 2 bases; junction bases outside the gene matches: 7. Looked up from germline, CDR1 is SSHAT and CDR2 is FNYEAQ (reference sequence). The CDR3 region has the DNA TGTGCCAGCAGCTTAGGCCTAGCGGAGGGGCAAGAGACCCAGTACTTC. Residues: CASSLGLAEGQETQYF.

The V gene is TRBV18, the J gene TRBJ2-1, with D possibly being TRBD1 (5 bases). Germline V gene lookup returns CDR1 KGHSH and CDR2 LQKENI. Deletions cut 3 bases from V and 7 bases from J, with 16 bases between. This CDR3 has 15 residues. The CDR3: CASSPRTPPANEQFF. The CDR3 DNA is TGTGCCAGCTCACCTCGGACACCTCCAGCGAATGAGCAGTTCTTC.

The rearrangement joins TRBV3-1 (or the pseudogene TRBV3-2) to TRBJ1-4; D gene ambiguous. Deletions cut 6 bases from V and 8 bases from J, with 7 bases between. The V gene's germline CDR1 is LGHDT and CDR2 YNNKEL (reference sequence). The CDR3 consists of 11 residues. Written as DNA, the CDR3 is TGTGCCAGCAGTTCACAGGAAAAACTGTTTTTT. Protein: CASSSQEKLFF.

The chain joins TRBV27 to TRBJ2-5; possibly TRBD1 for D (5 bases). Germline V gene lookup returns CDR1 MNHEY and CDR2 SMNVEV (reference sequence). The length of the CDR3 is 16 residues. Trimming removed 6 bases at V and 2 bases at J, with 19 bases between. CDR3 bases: TGTGCCAGCAGCACCACAGGAGTAAACTCACAAGAGACCCAGTACTTC. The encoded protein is CASSTTGVNSQETQYF.

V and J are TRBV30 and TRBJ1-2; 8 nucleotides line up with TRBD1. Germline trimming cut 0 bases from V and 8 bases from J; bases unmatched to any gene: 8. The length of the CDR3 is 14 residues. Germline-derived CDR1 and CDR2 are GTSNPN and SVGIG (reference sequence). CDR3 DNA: TGTGCCTGGAGTGTTTATGGACAGGGTGACGGCTACACCTTC. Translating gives CAWSVYGQGDGYTF.

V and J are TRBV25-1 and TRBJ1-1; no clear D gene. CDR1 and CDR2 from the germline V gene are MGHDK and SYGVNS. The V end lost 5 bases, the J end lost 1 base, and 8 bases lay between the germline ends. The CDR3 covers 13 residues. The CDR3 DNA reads TGTGCCAGCAGTCCTCGGGGGAACACTGAAGCTTTCTTT. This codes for CASSPRGNTEAFF.

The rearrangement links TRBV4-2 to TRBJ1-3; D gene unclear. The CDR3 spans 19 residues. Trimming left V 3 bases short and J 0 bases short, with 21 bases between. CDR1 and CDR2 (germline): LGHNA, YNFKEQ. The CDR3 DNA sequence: TGTGCCAGCAGCCACCTCCACCCGACTGTCGGAAACTCTGGAAACACCATATATTTT. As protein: CASSHLHPTVGNSGNTIYF.

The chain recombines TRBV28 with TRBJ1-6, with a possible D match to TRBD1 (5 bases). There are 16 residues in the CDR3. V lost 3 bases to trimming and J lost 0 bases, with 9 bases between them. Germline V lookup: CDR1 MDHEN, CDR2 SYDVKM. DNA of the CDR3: TGTGCCAGCAGTTTGACGGGGGGCTCCTATAATTCACCCCTCCACTTT. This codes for CASSLTGGSYNSPLHF.

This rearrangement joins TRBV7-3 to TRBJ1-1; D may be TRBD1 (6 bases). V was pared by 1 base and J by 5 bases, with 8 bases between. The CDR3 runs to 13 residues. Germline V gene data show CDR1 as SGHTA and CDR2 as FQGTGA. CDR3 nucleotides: TGTGCCAGCAGCTTAAATAGGGGGACTGAAGCTTTCTTT. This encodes CASSLNRGTEAFF.

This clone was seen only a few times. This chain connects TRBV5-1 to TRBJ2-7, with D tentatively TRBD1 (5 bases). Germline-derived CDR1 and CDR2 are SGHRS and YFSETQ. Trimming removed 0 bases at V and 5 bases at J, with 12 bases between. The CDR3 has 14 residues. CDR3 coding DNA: TGCGCCAGCAGCTTGGACAGGAGTTTCGACGAGCAGTACTTC. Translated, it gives CASSLDRSFDEQYF.

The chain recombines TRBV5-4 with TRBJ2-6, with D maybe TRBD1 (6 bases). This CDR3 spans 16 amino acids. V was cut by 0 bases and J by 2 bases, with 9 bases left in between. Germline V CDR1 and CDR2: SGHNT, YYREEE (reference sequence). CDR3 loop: CASSLGPGAGANVLTF. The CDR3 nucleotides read TGTGCCAGCAGCTTGGGACCAGGGGCTGGGGCCAACGTCCTGACTTTC.